One and the same sample provided the 30 T cell receptor beta chains below, sequenced in a study of blood T cell repertoires in COVID-19. Profiled with immunoSEQ multiplex PCR; TCRdb holds only in-frame clones, not every one. This table holds about 180,000 clones, about 85% found once. Material: PBMCs or T cells enriched from blood (not recorded which). These receptors were taken from a man between 35 and 55 years old who had recovered from COVID-19.

The chain has TRBV18 and TRBJ1-4; D may be TRBD1 (6 bases). Trimming pared 4 bases from V and 0 bases from J, leaving 9 bases between. The CDR3 contains 15 residues. The germline gives CDR1 KGHSH, CDR2 LQKENI. The CDR3 is CASSLNRATNEKLFF. The CDR3, as DNA: TGTGCCAGCTCACTGAACAGGGCAACTAATGAAAAACTGTTTTTT.

The chain employs TRBV21-1 and TRBJ1-1. TRBV21-1 is given as a pseudogene. CDR3 length: 14 amino acids. The CDR3 nucleotides are TGTGCCAGCAGCACCCGAGGGTGGGTCACTGAAGCTTTCTTT. Translating it yields CASSTRGWVTEAFF.

This clone has more than one count but fewer than ten. This chain links TRBV25-1 with TRBJ1-2, with D perhaps TRBD1 (6 bases). This CDR3 spans 15 amino acids. Per the germline V gene, CDR1 is MGHDK and CDR2 is SYGVNS. V lost 4 bases, J lost 3 bases, and 15 bases lay in between. The CDR3 is CASSALQGGYYGYTF. In nucleotides, the CDR3 is TGTGCCAGCAGTGCTCTACAGGGCGGGTACTATGGCTACACCTTC.

The chain couples TRBV11-1 to TRBJ2-2, with a possible D match to TRBD2 (6 bases). Germline V gene lookup returns CDR1 SGHAT and CDR2 FQDESV (reference sequence). The CDR3 is 16 amino acids. Trimming took off 0 bases at V and 3 bases at J, with 11 bases between the two ends. The CDR3 DNA reads TGTGCCAGCAGCTTAGCGCTGCGGGAAGACACCGGGGAGCTGTTTTTT. Translation gives CASSLALREDTGELFF.

CDR3: CASSRSRQGDGEQFF. The CDR3 DNA reads as TGTGCCAGCAGTCGCTCCCGACAGGGGGATGGTGAGCAGTTCTTC. The chain is built from TRBV6-5 and TRBJ2-1; 9 bases agree with TRBD1. CDR1 MNHEY and CDR2 SVGAGI come from the germline V gene. The CDR3 totals 15 residues. The V segment lost 5 bases and the J segment 9 bases; nucleotides outside the gene matches: 11.

This chain links TRBV9 with TRBJ2-2; maybe TRBD2 (7 bases). Germline CDR1 is SGDLS and CDR2 is YYNGEE. This CDR3 has 16 amino acids. The V gene lost 3 bases and the J gene lost 4 bases, with 16 bases spanning the gap. This CDR3 is CASSAGGQESTGELFF. Written as DNA, the CDR3 is TGTGCCAGCAGCGCCGGGGGGCAGGAGAGCACCGGGGAGCTGTTTTTT.

The V call is TRBV27, the J call TRBJ2-7; D is possibly TRBD1 (5 bases). Germline lookup yields CDR1 MNHEY and CDR2 SMNVEV (reference sequence). The ends were cut back, 0 bases at V and 5 bases at J, with 14 bases in the middle. The CDR3 consists of 15 residues. CDR3 coding DNA: TGTGCCAGCAGTTTATCTGGGCAGGGAATCAACGAGCAGTACTTC. Its protein is CASSLSGQGINEQYF.

The chain links TRBV27 to TRBJ2-7, with 11 bases identical to TRBD1. The CDR3 is 14 residues long. Germline-derived CDR1 and CDR2 are MNHEY and SMNVEV (reference sequence). V shed 2 bases and J 10 bases; nucleotides not matched to a gene: 7. The chain's CDR3 is CASSLGTGGKGQYF. DNA of the CDR3: TGTGCCAGCAGTTTAGGGACAGGGGGGAAGGGCCAGTACTTC.

The chain couples TRBV19 to TRBJ1-4, with a possible D match to TRBD1 (5 bases). The length of the CDR3 is 13 residues. Trimming took off 3 bases at V and 8 bases at J, with 10 bases between the two ends. Germline V lookup: CDR1 LNHDA, CDR2 SQIVND (reference sequence). DNA of the CDR3: TGTGCCAGTAGTATGGCAGGGTTAGAAAAACTGTTTTTT. The encoded protein is CASSMAGLEKLFF.

The chain employs TRBV4-1 and TRBJ1-1; 8 bases fit TRBD1. V trimming: 3 bases; J trimming: 3 bases; junction bases outside the gene matches: 6. The CDR3 spans 15 residues. CDR1 and CDR2 from the germline V gene are MGHRA and YSYEKL. The CDR3 DNA sequence: TGCGCCAGCAGCCACCTTCGACAGGGGTACACTGAAGCTTTCTTT. As protein: CASSHLRQGYTEAFF.

This chain connects TRBV6-5 to TRBJ2-5; 7 bases are shared with TRBD1. CDR3 length: 13 residues. From germline, CDR1 is MNHEY and CDR2 SVGAGI. After removal of 6 bases from V and 2 bases from J, the junction contained 3 bases not matched to a gene. DNA for the CDR3: TGTGCCAGCAGCAAGGGACAGCAAGAGACCCAGTACTTC. Its translation: CASSKGQQETQYF.

This clone was picked up one time. V gene TRBV9 combines with J gene TRBJ1-2, with 8 bases matching TRBD1. Germline CDR1 SGDLS, CDR2 YYNGEE. This CDR3 comprises 19 residues. The V segment lost 1 base and the J segment 5 bases; nucleotides outside the gene matches: 19. The DNA for the CDR3 is TGTGCCAGCAGCGTATACGCCAACATTAAGACAGGGGTTGGGTATGGCTACACCTTC. As protein: CASSVYANIKTGVGYGYTF.

The chain employs TRBV7-6 and TRBJ2-1; the D gene is possibly TRBD2 (5 bases). Trimming removed 3 bases at V and 8 bases at J, with 5 bases between. Per germline, CDR1 SGHVS and CDR2 FNYEAQ. The CDR3 length is 11 residues. CDR3 residues: CASSFGDEQFF. In DNA form, the CDR3 reads TGTGCCAGCAGCTTCGGGGATGAGCAGTTCTTC.

V and J are TRBV19 and TRBJ2-3; 10 bases fit TRBD2. This CDR3 contains 17 residues. Germline lookup yields CDR1 LNHDA and CDR2 SQIVND (reference sequence). V was pared by 6 bases and J by 1 base, with 10 bases of the junction left unmatched. CDR3 DNA sequence: TGTGCCAGTAGCCGACCCCTAGCGGGAGTGGGCACAGATACGCAGTATTTT. Translation gives CASSRPLAGVGTDTQYF.

The gene calls are TRBV7-8 and TRBJ2-3; TRBD2 matches 9 bases. In germline, CDR1 is SGHVS, CDR2 FQNEAQ. With 3 bases clipped from V and 4 bases from J, the junction kept 5 bases outside the gene matches. This CDR3 comprises 15 residues. The CDR3 loop reads CASSFGTSKADTQYF. The CDR3 nucleotides read TGTGCCAGCAGCTTTGGGACTAGCAAAGCAGATACGCAGTATTTT.

Written as DNA, the CDR3 is TGTGCCAGCAGTTTGGCTAGCGACACAGATACGCAGTATTTT. It specifies CASSLASDTDTQYF. V usage is TRBV28 and J usage is TRBJ2-3, with a tentative D call TRBD2 (6 bases). The CDR3 extends over 14 amino acids. V lost 3 bases, J lost 2 bases, and 9 bases lay in between. Per germline, CDR1 MDHEN and CDR2 SYDVKM.

V and J are TRBV5-8 and TRBJ1-1; D perhaps matches TRBD1 (5 bases). Germline lookup yields CDR1 SGHTS and CDR2 YDEGEE. Trimming removed 3 bases from V and 4 bases from J, with 10 bases in between. The CDR3 consists of 13 residues. CDR3 nucleotide sequence: TGTGCCAGCAGCTCTTGGGGGGGCACTGAAGCTTTCTTT. Amino acids: CASSSWGGTEAFF. The complete variable domain, with remaining parts taken from reference TRBV5-8 and TRBJ1-1, reads EAGVTQSPTHLIKTRGQQATLRCSPISGHTSVYWYQQALGLGLQFLLWYDEGEERNRGNFPPRFSGRQFPNYSSELNVNALELEDSALYLCASSSWGGTEAFFGQGTRLTVV.

This chain joins TRBV7-3 and TRBJ1-1, with D uncertain. This CDR3 is 13 amino acids long. V was trimmed by 5 bases and J by 2 bases, leaving 9 bases between them. Germline V lookup: CDR1 SGHTA, CDR2 FQGTGA. The CDR3 region is CASSEQTNTEAFF. As DNA, the CDR3 is TGTGCCAGCAGCGAACAGACAAACACTGAAGCTTTCTTT. The complete variable domain, with remaining parts taken from reference TRBV7-3 and TRBJ1-1, reads GAGVSQTPSNKVTEKGKYVELRCDPISGHTALYWYRQSLGQGPEFLIYFQGTGAADDSGLPNDRFFAVRPEGSVSTLKIQRTERGDSAVYLCASSEQTNTEAFFGQGTRLTVV.

The gene calls are TRBV9 and TRBJ1-1; 7 nucleotides agree with TRBD1. This CDR3 is 15 amino acids long. J gave up 4 bases and V 0 bases, and 6 bases lay outside the gene matches. Looked up from germline, CDR1 is SGDLS and CDR2 is YYNGEE. The CDR3 sequence: CASSVEPGGGTEAFF. Here the CDR3 DNA reads TGTGCCAGCAGCGTAGAACCAGGGGGAGGCACTGAAGCTTTCTTT.

This clone came up once. This sequence joins TRBV7-2 and TRBJ1-2; D ambiguous. V was cut by 4 bases and J by 0 bases, with 12 bases left in between. This CDR3 has 15 residues. Germline V gene data show CDR1 as SGHTA and CDR2 as FQGNSA. The CDR3 is CASSSPGVPNYGYTF. CDR3 bases: TGTGCCAGCAGCTCACCCGGGGTACCTAACTATGGCTACACCTTC.

The V call is TRBV19, the J call TRBJ1-1, with a tentative D call TRBD1 (6 bases). Trimming removed 10 bases at V and 0 bases at J, with 12 bases between. The CDR3 is 13 amino acids. Germline loops: CDR1 LNHDA, CDR2 SQIVND (reference sequence). In nucleotides, the CDR3 is TGTGCCACAGGGGCGACGGTGAACACTGAAGCTTTCTTT. This gives the protein CATGATVNTEAFF.

The chain recombines TRBV29-1 with TRBJ2-5; TRBD1 matches at 7 bases. From germline, CDR1 is SQVTM and CDR2 ANQGSEA. Trimming cost V 3 bases and J 7 bases; bases outside gene matches: 5. The length of the CDR3 is 12 residues. For the CDR3, the DNA is TGCAGCGTTGAGCAGGGGGAAAGGACCCAGTACTTC. Its protein is CSVEQGERTQYF. The variable domain in full, with the rest retrieved from reference TRBV29-1 and TRBJ2-5, is SAVISQKPSRDICQRGTSLTIQCQVDSQVTMMFWYRQQPGQSLTLIATANQGSEATYESGFVIDKFPISRPNLTFSTLTVSNMSPEDSSIYLCSVEQGERTQYFGPGTRLLVL.

This chain links TRBV5-1 with TRBJ2-1; 8 bases fit TRBD2. The junction had 8 bases not matched to a gene; V was cut back by 0 bases and J by 0 bases. This CDR3 spans 18 amino acids. Germline loops: CDR1 SGHRS, CDR2 YFSETQ. CDR3 amino acids: CASSLGLAGWSSYNEQFF. DNA for the CDR3: TGCGCCAGCAGCTTGGGCCTAGCGGGTTGGAGCTCCTACAATGAGCAGTTCTTC.

This chain links TRBV29-1 with TRBJ2-3, with TRBD2 matching over 11 bases. The V gene end was trimmed by 3 bases and the J gene end by 6 bases; junction bases not matched to a gene: 5. Germline V gene sequence: CDR1 SQVTM, CDR2 ANQGSEA. The CDR3 contains 14 residues. Written as DNA, the CDR3 is TGCAGCGTTGATCTAGCGGGGGGCCACGATACGCAGTATTTT. Protein product: CSVDLAGGHDTQYF.

CDR3 in amino acids: CAINGQLNTEAFF. The CDR3, as DNA: TGTGCCATCAATGGACAGCTGAACACTGAAGCTTTCTTT. J is TRBJ1-1 and V is TRBV10-3, with a tentative D call TRBD1 (6 bases). Germline CDR1 is ENHRY and CDR2 is SYGVKD. V was clipped by 7 bases and J by 0 bases, with 9 bases between them. The CDR3 is made up of 13 amino acids.

The chain has TRBV28 and TRBJ1-1; D is unresolved. The length of the CDR3 is 14 residues. V was pared by 2 bases and J by 0 bases, with 7 bases between. In germline, CDR1 is MDHEN, CDR2 SYDVKM. In nucleotides, the CDR3 is TGTGCCAGCAGTTTAGGGCAGTTGAACACTGAAGCTTTCTTT. This codes for CASSLGQLNTEAFF.

The rearrangement links TRBV11-2 to TRBJ2-5; D is undetermined. Germline CDR1 and CDR2: SGHAT and FQNNGV. The CDR3 extends over 15 amino acids. Between the trimmed V and J ends, which lost 1 base and 1 base, there was a span of 10 bases. CDR3 amino acids: CASSLAGRLQETQYF. The CDR3 nucleotides are TGTGCCAGCAGCTTAGCCGGCAGACTCCAAGAGACCCAGTACTTC.

The V and J genes are TRBV6-5 and TRBJ1-2; D is undetermined. The CDR3 has 11 amino acids. The germline V and J ends were trimmed by 6 bases and 4 bases, with 6 bases remaining between them. Per the germline V gene, CDR1 is MNHEY and CDR2 is SVGAGI. The CDR3 sequence is CASSGIYGYTF. CDR3 nucleotide sequence: TGTGCCAGCAGCGGGATCTATGGCTACACCTTC.

The chain employs TRBV7-2 and TRBJ1-1; a weak D match, TRBD1 (6 bases). Germline V gene sequence: CDR1 SGHTA, CDR2 FQGNSA. There are 13 residues in the CDR3. The ends were cut back, 8 bases at V and 10 bases at J, with 20 bases in the middle. DNA for the CDR3: TGTGCCAGCTCCGGAAGGGGGTTTGGCGTAGCTTTCTTT. Amino acid sequence: CASSGRGFGVAFF.

V and J are TRBV7-3 and TRBJ2-7, with 9 positions matching TRBD2. Germline loops: CDR1 SGHTA, CDR2 FQGTGA. V dropped 5 bases and J dropped 4; count of bases not matched to a gene: 9. CDR3 length: 15 residues. CDR3 loop: CASSPGGAGGYEQYF. The CDR3 nucleotides are TGTGCCAGCAGCCCCGGGGGGGCGGGAGGGTACGAGCAGTACTTC.